This TCR beta chain was recovered during a study of shared clonotypes between healthy human individuals. The ends were cut back, 0 bases at V and 3 bases at J, with 6 bases in the middle. From germline, CDR1 is KGHSH and CDR2 LQKENI. CDR3 length equals 13 residues. The study, taken as a whole, reports: Sampling involved blood alone; tissue repertoires likely differ. Only a few donors were included, so the genetic and exposure-history diversity represented was limited.

In this sample, this clone turned up a few times. Antigen specificity is unknown. Genomic DNA from each subset was divided evenly over several immunoSEQ plates. Sequencing of unsorted PBMC DNA was carried out using ten immunoSEQ deep assay plates. Produced via immunoSEQ multiplex PCR; TCRdb's table is partial and in-frame only. The data show about 460,000 clones, with approximately 80% seen just once and around 13% held by the top ten. The rearrangement uses TRBV18 and TRBJ2-7; no clear D. This clonotype originated in a woman in her thirties or forties in good health. Some clones in this sample may be carry-over from other donors' samples. The source material was PBMCs. The CDR3 protein is CASSPPTLYEQYF. Here the CDR3 DNA reads TGTGCCAGCTCACCACCCACACTCTACGAGCAGTACTTC. The whole variable domain, filled in from reference TRBV18 and TRBJ2-7, reads NAGVMQNPRHLVRRRGQEARLRCSPMKGHSHVYWYRQLPEEGLKFMVYLQKENIIDESGMPKERFSAEFPKEGPSILRIQQVVRGDSAAYFCASSPPTLYEQYFGPGTRLTVT.